These 14 T cell receptor beta chains share one sample of origin, sequenced in a study of blood T cells in healthy people across ages. Using a J-beta primer mix together with a sample-barcoded 5' primer, a second PCR was run for roughly 7 to 11 cycles. TCRdb passed the 5' RACE reads through MiXCR, listing each CDR3 protein once. Here the sample spans 710,000 or so distinct CDR3 sequences, 22% being singletons. The sequencing input was blood. The receptor set was obtained from a man aged 65 to 79 in good health.

In its sample, this clonotype was seen many times. The rearrangement uses TRBV3-1 and TRBJ2-7; 7 positions agree with TRBD1. The CDR3 runs to 15 residues. Losses at the gene ends were 1 base for V and 0 bases for J; bases not matched to a gene: 3. Germline-derived CDR1 and CDR2 are LGHDT and YNNKEL (reference sequence). CDR3 nucleotide sequence: TGTGCCAGCAGCCAAGCGACAGGGAGCTCCTACGAGCAGTACTTC. Its protein is CASSQATGSSYEQYF.

The gene calls are TRBV28 and TRBJ2-3; D gene uncertain. This CDR3 contains 15 residues. Trimming took 6 bases from V and 2 from J, leaving 15 bases between them. The germline V gene has CDR1 MDHEN and CDR2 SYDVKM. The DNA of the CDR3 is TGTGCCAGCAGCTTGAGGCAGGATTACACAGATACGCAGTATTTT. This translates into CASSLRQDYTDTQYF.

This clonotype was seen only a few times. The V gene is TRBV6-6, the J gene TRBJ2-5; 12 nucleotides align to TRBD2. Germline V gives CDR1 MNHNY, CDR2 SVGAGI (reference sequence). This CDR3 comprises 16 residues. The trim removed 2 bases at V and 1 base at J, leaving 2 bases unmatched. Written as DNA, the CDR3 is TGTGCCAGCAGTTACCTGACTAGCGGGGGCCAAGAGACCCAGTACTTC. Translation gives CASSYLTSGGQETQYF.

This clonotype was seen repeatedly, ten times or more. The V call is TRBV6-5, the J call TRBJ2-3; 7 bases align to TRBD1. V gave up 2 bases and J gave up 3 bases; unmatched junction bases: 11. Germline V gives CDR1 MNHEY, CDR2 SVGAGI. The CDR3 sequence is 17 residues long. The CDR3 bases are TGTGCCAGCAGTTACCAACCCCCCACAGGGGAAACAGATACGCAGTATTTT. Translating it yields CASSYQPPTGETDTQYF.

This clonotype was seen a few times. The rearrangement links TRBV21-1 to TRBJ1-6; the D call TRBD1 from the table was never checked on the DNA. TRBV21-1 is a pseudogene segment. CDR3 length equals 13 residues. The CDR3 region is CASKIQGVSPLHF. The CDR3 nucleotides are TGTGCCAGCAAAATACAGGGGGTTTCACCCCTCCACTTT.

This chain uses TRBV12-3 or TRBV12-4 with TRBJ2-5; the match to TRBD2 covers 10 bases. The CDR3 totals 17 residues. V shed 0 bases, J shed 0 bases, and the junction held 4 bases outside the gene matches. CDR3 DNA sequence: TGTGCCAGCAGTTTAGCGGTGGGACTAGCGAACCAAGAGACCCAGTACTTC. Protein sequence: CASSLAVGLANQETQYF.

The V gene is TRBV7-2, the J gene TRBJ2-6, with D possibly being TRBD1 (6 bases). The germline V gene has CDR1 SGHTA and CDR2 FQGNSA. This CDR3 has 16 amino acids. V lost 6 bases to trimming and J lost 0 bases, with 12 bases between them. CDR3 loop: CASSRQVFSGANVLTF. Written as DNA, the CDR3 is TGTGCCAGCAGTCGACAGGTTTTCTCTGGGGCCAACGTCCTGACTTTC.

This clonotype was counted between two and nine times. The V and J genes are TRBV7-2 and TRBJ2-7; D gene uncertain. Between the trimmed V and J ends, which lost 5 bases and 0 bases, there was a span of 14 bases. Germline V gene sequence: CDR1 SGHTA, CDR2 FQGNSA. The CDR3 runs 15 residues. CDR3 loop: CASSDPDTISYEQYF. CDR3 DNA sequence: TGTGCCAGCAGCGACCCTGACACAATCTCCTACGAGCAGTACTTC.

The rearrangement joins TRBV20-1 to TRBJ1-1; D ambiguous. In germline, CDR1 is DFQATT, CDR2 SNEGSKA (reference sequence). The CDR3 is 14 amino acids. Trimming left V 3 bases short and J 3 bases short, with 14 bases between. The CDR3 nucleotides are TGCAGTGCTAGGGGTAGGGTCGGAGACACTGAAGCTTTCTTT. Residues: CSARGRVGDTEAFF.

This clonotype turned up a few times. The V call is TRBV19, the J call TRBJ2-1; D ambiguous. The V gene lost 2 bases and the J gene lost 9 bases, with 8 bases spanning the gap. Germline V gene sequence: CDR1 LNHDA, CDR2 SQIVND (reference sequence). The CDR3 contains 12 residues. CDR3 in DNA: TGTGCCAGTAGTATACTCTCCAGTGAGCAGTTCTTC. Residues: CASSILSSEQFF. Complete variable domain (other parts from reference TRBV19 and TRBJ2-1): DGGITQSPKYLFRKEGQNVTLSCEQNLNHDAMYWYRQDPGQGLRLIYYSQIVNDFQKGDIAEGYSVSREKKESFPLTVTSAQKNPTAFYLCASSILSSEQFFGPGTRLTVL.

Regarding this clonotype: An end of the junction differs from the germline gene, which may be a read error. The rearrangement joins TRBV20-1 to TRBJ1-1; weak D call: TRBD1 (6 bases). Germline CDR1 and CDR2: DFQATT and SNEGSKA (reference sequence). The CDR3 spans 15 residues. The chain's CDR3 is CSARDSWTVNTEAFF. DNA of the CDR3: TGCAGTGCTAGAGATTCCTGGACAGTGAACACTGAGGCTTTCTTT.

This clonotype was counted a few times. The chain uses TRBV25-1 and TRBJ2-1; 7 bases agree with TRBD1. The CDR3 loop spans 16 amino acids. V trimming: 3 bases; J trimming: 0 bases; junction bases outside the gene matches: 5. CDR1 is MGHDK and CDR2 is SYGVNS in the germline V gene. CDR3 amino acids: CASSDPGTASYNEQFF. The CDR3 DNA sequence: TGTGCCAGCAGTGACCCCGGGACAGCCTCCTACAATGAGCAGTTCTTC.

This clonotype was counted many times. This chain joins TRBV6-1 and TRBJ2-1; D not certain. The ends were cut back, 3 bases at V and 9 bases at J, with 15 bases in the middle. The CDR3 totals 14 residues. Germline V gives CDR1 MNHNS, CDR2 SASEGT. The CDR3 spells CASSERILDGEQFF. The CDR3 DNA follows: TGTGCCAGCAGTGAGAGGATTCTAGATGGTGAGCAGTTCTTC.

In its sample, this clonotype was seen a few times. The junction departs from the called germline gene at one end, perhaps through a read error. V and J are TRBV7-9 and TRBJ2-4; 8 positions match TRBD2. CDR3 length equals 15 residues. Germline CDR1 and CDR2: SEHNR and FQNEAQ (reference sequence). The CDR3 region is CAGSLAGLGEDIQYF. In DNA form, the CDR3 reads TGTGCCGGCAGCTTAGCGGGACTAGGTGAGGACATTCAGTACTTC.